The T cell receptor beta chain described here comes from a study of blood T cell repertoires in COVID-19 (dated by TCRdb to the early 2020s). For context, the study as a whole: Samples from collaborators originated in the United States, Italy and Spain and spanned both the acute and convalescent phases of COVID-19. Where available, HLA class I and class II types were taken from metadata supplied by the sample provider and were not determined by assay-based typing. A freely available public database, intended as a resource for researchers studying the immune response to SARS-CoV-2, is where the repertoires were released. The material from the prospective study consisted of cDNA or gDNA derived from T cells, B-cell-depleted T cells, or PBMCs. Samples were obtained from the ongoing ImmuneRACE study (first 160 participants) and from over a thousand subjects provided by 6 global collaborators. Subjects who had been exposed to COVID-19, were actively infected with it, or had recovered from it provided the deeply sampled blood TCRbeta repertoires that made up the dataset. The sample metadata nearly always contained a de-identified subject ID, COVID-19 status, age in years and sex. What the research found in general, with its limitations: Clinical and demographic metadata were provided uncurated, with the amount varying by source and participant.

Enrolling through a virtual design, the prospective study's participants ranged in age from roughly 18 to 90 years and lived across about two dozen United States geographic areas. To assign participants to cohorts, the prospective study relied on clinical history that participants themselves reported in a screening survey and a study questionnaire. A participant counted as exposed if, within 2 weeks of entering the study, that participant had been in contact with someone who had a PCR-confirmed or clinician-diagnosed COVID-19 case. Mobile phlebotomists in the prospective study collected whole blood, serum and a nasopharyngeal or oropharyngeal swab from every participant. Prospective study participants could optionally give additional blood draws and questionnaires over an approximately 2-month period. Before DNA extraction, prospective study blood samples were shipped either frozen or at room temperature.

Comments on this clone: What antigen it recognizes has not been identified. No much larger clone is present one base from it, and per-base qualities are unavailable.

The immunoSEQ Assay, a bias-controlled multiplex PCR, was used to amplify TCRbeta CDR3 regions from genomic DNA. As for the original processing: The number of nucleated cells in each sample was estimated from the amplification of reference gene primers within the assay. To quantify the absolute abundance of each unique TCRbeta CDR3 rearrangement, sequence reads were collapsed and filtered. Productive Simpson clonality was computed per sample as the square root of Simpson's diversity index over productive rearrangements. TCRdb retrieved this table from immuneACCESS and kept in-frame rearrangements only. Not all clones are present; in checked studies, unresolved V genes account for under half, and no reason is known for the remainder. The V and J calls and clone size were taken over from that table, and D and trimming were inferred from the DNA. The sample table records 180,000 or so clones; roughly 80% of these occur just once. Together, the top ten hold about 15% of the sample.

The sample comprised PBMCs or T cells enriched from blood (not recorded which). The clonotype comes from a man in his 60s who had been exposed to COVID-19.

The CDR3 region has the sequence CATSRDLPSSYEQYF. DNA sequence: TGTGCCACCAGCAGAGATCTTCCTAGCTCCTACGAGCAGTACTTC. This sequence uses TRBV15 and TRBJ2-7; there is no confident call for the D gene. V loses 0 bases of germline sequence and J loses 0 bases, and the interval between the two ends is 9 bases. The CDR3 sequence holds 15 residues, the cysteine and phenylalanine included. Of the read, only the CDR3 DNA is kept; its 45 bases are in frame from base 1. CDR1 and CDR2, looked up from the germline V gene (reference sequence), are LNHNV and YYDKDF.